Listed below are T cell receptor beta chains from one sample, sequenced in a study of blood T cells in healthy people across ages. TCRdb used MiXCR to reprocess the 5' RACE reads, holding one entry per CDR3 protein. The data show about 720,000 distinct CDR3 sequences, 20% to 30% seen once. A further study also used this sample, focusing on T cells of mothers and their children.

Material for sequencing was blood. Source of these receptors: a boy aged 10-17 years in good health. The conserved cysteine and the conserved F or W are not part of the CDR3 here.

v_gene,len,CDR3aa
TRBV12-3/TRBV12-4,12,ASNILGGRETQY
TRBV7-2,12,ASSLVSMGNTQY
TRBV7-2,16,ASSLTLRNSGIKETQY
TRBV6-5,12,ASSYGGTNEKLF
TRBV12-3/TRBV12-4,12,ASTYSGTGYEQY
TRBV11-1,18,ASSLALRTSGASFSYEQY
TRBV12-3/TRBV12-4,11,ASSLELSEKLF
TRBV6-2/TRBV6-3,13,ASSFRDRLYNEQF
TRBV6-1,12,AGGAGHCSYEQY
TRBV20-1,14,SASRLGNRVNEKLF